This T cell receptor (beta chain) was captured by sequencing in a study of Graves' ophthalmopathy and Graves' hyperthyroidism. Uncontrolled infections, other autoimmune diseases, pregnancy or lactation barred patients from enrollment. The V end was cut by 4 bases, the J end by 1 base, with 7 bases between. The germline V gene encodes CDR1 SNHLY and CDR2 FYNNEI. The CDR3 is 13 residues long. TCR beta CDR3 amplification used RNA transcripts. HTBI-primed first-round RT-PCR preceded second-round multiplex PCR. MiXCR, applied by TCRdb to the multiplex PCR reads, yields one record per CDR3 protein. The table has under 400,000 distinct CDR3 sequences, about a sixth seen once; the top ten hold approximately 13%. This clonotype was seen ten or more times. Its antigen is as yet unknown. General study findings and limits: Predictions made by the model for ophthalmopathy progression reached more than 55% sensitivity and roughly 79% specificity.

The material sequenced was peripheral blood. The clonotype was recovered from an adult man with Graves' ophthalmopathy. V usage is TRBV2 and J usage is TRBJ2-5; D gene uncertain. This chain's CDR3 is CASSGLIQETQYF. CDR3 nucleotide sequence: TGTGCCAGCAGTGGACTGATCCAAGAGACCCAGTACTTC.